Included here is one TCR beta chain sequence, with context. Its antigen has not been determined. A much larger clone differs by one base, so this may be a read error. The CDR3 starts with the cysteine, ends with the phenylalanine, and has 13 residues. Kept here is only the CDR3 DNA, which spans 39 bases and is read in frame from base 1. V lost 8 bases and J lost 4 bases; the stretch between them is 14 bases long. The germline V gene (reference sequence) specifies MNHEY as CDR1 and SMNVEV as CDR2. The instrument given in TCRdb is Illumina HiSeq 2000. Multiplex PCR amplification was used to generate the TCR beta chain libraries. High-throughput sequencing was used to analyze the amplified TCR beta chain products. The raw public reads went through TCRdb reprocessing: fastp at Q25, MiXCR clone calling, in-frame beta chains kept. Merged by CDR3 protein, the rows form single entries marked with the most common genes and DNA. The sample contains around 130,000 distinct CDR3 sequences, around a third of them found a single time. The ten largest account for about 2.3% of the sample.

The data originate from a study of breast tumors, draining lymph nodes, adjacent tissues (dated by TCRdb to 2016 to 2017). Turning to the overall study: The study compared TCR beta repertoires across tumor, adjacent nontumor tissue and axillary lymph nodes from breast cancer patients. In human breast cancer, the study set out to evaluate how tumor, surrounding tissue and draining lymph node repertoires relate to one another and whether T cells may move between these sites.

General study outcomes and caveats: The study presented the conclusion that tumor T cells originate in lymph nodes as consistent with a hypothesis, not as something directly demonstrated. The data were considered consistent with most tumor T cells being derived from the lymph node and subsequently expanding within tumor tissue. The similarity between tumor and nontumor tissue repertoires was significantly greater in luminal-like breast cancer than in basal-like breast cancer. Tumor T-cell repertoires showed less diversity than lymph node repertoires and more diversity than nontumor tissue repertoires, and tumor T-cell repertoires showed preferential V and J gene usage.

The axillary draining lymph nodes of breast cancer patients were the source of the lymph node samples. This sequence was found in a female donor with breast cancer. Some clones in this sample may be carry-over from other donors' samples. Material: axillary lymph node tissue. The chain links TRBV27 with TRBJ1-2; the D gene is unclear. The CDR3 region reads CASSPSWGYGYTF. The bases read TGTGCCAGCTCCCCTTCATGGGGCTATGGCTACACCTTC.